The clone carrying this T cell receptor (beta chain) was observed a few times. The data derive from a study of T cell changes during pregnancy in multiple sclerosis. The CDR3 has 14 residues. J was trimmed by 7 bases and V by 0 bases; bases with no gene match: 5. CDR1 and CDR2 from the germline V gene are LNHDA and SQIVND (reference sequence). TCRdb keeps only in-frame clones here, not all; method: immunoSEQ multiplex PCR. There are about 36,000 clones in the sample; 90% to 95% occur only once, and around 0.5% lies in the top ten. V usage is TRBV19 and J usage is TRBJ1-1, with 7 bases identical to TRBD1. The sequenced sample was CD4+ T cells from peripheral blood mononuclear cells, obtained in the second trimester of pregnancy. The sequence derives from a female donor in good health, enrolled as a control in a pregnancy study. This CDR3 is CASSIDHGTDEAFF. CDR3 coding DNA: TGTGCCAGTAGTATAGATCATGGGACAGATGAAGCTTTCTTT. The full variable domain, completed using reference TRBV19 and TRBJ1-1, is DGGITQSPKYLFRKEGQNVTLSCEQNLNHDAMYWYRQDPGQGLRLIYYSQIVNDFQKGDIAEGYSVSREKKESFPLTVTSAQKNPTAFYLCASSIDHGTDEAFFGQGTRLTVV.